Listed below are T cell receptor beta chains from one sample, sequenced in a study of T cell responses to AZD1222 COVID-19 vaccine. The protocol was immunoSEQ multiplex PCR, while the TCRdb copy is restricted to in-frame clones and leaves out a portion. The table includes about 120,000 clones, around nine tenths detected once. The input for sequencing was peripheral blood, taken on day 0 of AZD1222 vaccination. These receptors all come from an adult in good health. CDR3s include the opening cysteine and the closing phenylalanine or tryptophan. Fields, in order: J gene, V gene, D gene, clone size, CDR3 protein, CDR3 DNA. A D gene is named only where the DNA matches it firmly. Clone size is given for some rows only: seen once, a few or many times, or a class if the clone is expanded.

TRBJ1-5	TRBV10-3	NA	NA	CAISEGTLAQHF	TGTGCCATCAGTGAGGGGACACTAGCCCAGCATTTT
TRBJ2-3	TRBV2	NA	NA	CASSPGLYTQYF	TGTGCCAGCAGTCCGGGTCTCTATACGCAGTATTTT
TRBJ2-1	TRBV11-2	NA	once	CASSDWGGPPHEQFF	TGTGCCAGCAGCGACTGGGGCGGGCCCCCACATGAGCAGTTCTTC
TRBJ2-7	TRBV5-1	NA	NA	CASSRLGRGNSYEQYF	TGCGCCAGCTCTCGTCTAGGGCGGGGAAACTCCTACGAGCAGTACTTC
TRBJ1-1	TRBV2	NA	once	CASTEGRNTEAFF	TGTGCCAGCACCGAGGGTAGGAACACTGAAGCTTTCTTT
TRBJ1-1	TRBV28	TRBD1	few	CASSSLGQTIRAFF	TGTGCCAGCAGTTCCCTGGGACAGACCATTCGGGCTTTCTTT
TRBJ1-3	TRBV6-5	NA	NA	CASSWTTGTGNTIYF	TGTGCCAGCAGCTGGACAACAGGGACGGGAAACACCATATATTTT
TRBJ1-2	TRBV29-1	TRBD1	NA	CSVEDRGLGYTF	TGCAGCGTGGAGGACAGGGGGCTTGGCTACACCTTC
TRBJ2-6	TRBV19	TRBD1	NA	CASSPGTGSAGANVLTF	TGTGCCAGTAGTCCCGGGACAGGGTCGGCTGGGGCCAACGTCCTGACTTTC
TRBJ1-2	TRBV5-8	NA	NA	CASSLAVRQGAYGYTF	TGTGCCAGCAGCTTGGCGGTCCGCCAGGGAGCCTATGGCTACACCTTC
TRBJ1-2	TRBV2	NA	NA	CAIASGGGYTF	TGTGCCATTGCCTCCGGCGGTGGCTACACCTTC
TRBJ2-1	TRBV5-4	TRBD2	NA	CASSLEWGLAPGGQFF	TGTGCCAGCAGCTTGGAGTGGGGACTAGCCCCTGGAGGGCAGTTCTTC
TRBJ1-3	TRBV9	NA	NA	CASSGTYVRSGNTIYF	TGTGCCAGCAGCGGCACGTACGTGCGCTCTGGAAACACCATATATTTT
TRBJ1-1	TRBV7-2	NA	NA	CASSLVAGWWTEAFF	TGTGCCAGCAGCTTAGTGGCAGGGTGGTGGACTGAAGCTTTCTTT
TRBJ1-2	TRBV3-1/TRBV3-2	NA	NA	CASSQTDYGYTF	TGTGCCAGCAGCCAAACCGACTATGGCTACACCTTC
TRBJ2-1	TRBV28	NA	NA	CASGETRPNNEQFF	TGTGCCTCGGGGGAGACTAGACCCAACAATGAGCAGTTCTTC
TRBJ1-3	TRBV6-1	NA	few	CASSGGIRDSGNTIYF	TGTGCCAGCAGTGGAGGGATCAGGGACTCTGGAAACACCATATATTTT
TRBJ2-2	TRBV24-1	TRBD1	NA	CATSGQGAIGELFF	TGTGCCACCAGTGGACAGGGGGCAATCGGGGAGCTGTTTTTT
TRBJ2-1	TRBV7-3	NA	NA	CASSWGGTSYNEQFF	TGTGCCAGCAGCTGGGGCGGGACATCCTACAATGAGCAGTTCTTC
TRBJ2-1	TRBV28	TRBD2	NA	CASSGDFREGGDEQFF	TGTGCCAGCAGTGGGGATTTTCGGGAGGGCGGAGATGAGCAGTTCTTC
TRBJ1-2	TRBV28	TRBD1	NA	CASSPLAQGGSGYTF	TGTGCCAGCAGTCCCTTGGCCCAGGGGGGTTCTGGCTACACCTTC
TRBJ2-2	TRBV28	NA	NA	CASWGRAAGELFF	TGTGCCAGCTGGGGCCGGGCCGCGGGGGAGCTGTTTTTT
TRBJ1-6	TRBV28	TRBD1	NA	CASVNRGPNSPLHF	TGTGCCAGCGTGAACAGGGGGCCTAATTCACCCCTCCACTTT
TRBJ1-1	TRBV6-6	NA	NA	CASSYSGQQNTEAFF	TGTGCCAGCAGTTACTCCGGACAGCAAAACACTGAAGCTTTCTTT
TRBJ2-7	TRBV28	NA	NA	CASSLRTYEQYF	TGTGCCAGCAGTCTACGGACCTACGAGCAGTACTTC
TRBJ2-3	TRBV27	NA	NA	CASSWGATGITDTQYF	TGTGCCAGCAGTTGGGGGGCGACAGGGATCACAGATACGCAGTATTTT
TRBJ2-1	TRBV6-6	NA	once	CASSPRDGREYNEQFF	TGTGCCAGCAGCCCCCGGGACGGACGGGAATACAATGAGCAGTTCTTC
TRBJ2-5	TRBV24-1	NA	NA	CATSDPSKGLTQYF	TGTGCCACCAGTGACCCTAGTAAAGGGTTAACCCAGTACTTC
TRBJ2-3	TRBV6-1	NA	NA	CASSEGKDTQYF	TGTGCCAGCAGTGAGGGTAAAGATACGCAGTATTTT
TRBJ1-2	TRBV5-6	NA	once	CASSLGGIQNYGGYTF	TGTGCCAGCAGCTTGGGCGGAATACAAAACTATGGAGGCTACACCTTC
TRBJ2-2	TRBV18	TRBD2	once	CASSPGTSGTGELFF	TGTGCCAGCTCACCAGGGACTAGCGGCACCGGGGAGCTGTTTTTT
TRBJ1-3	TRBV30	NA	NA	CAWSVGSGNTIYF	TGTGCCTGGAGTGTTGGCTCTGGAAACACCATATATTTT
TRBJ1-5	TRBV6-1	NA	NA	CASSDGGLLGPQHF	TGTGCCAGCAGTGATGGGGGACTGCTGGGGCCCCAGCATTTT
TRBJ2-3	TRBV13	NA	NA	CASSSSSGGTDTQYF	TGTGCCAGCAGCTCCTCCAGCGGTGGCACAGATACGCAGTATTTT
TRBJ1-5	TRBV27	TRBD1	NA	CASSLTRQGFNQPQHF	TGTGCCAGCAGTTTAACGAGACAGGGGTTCAATCAGCCCCAGCATTTT
TRBJ1-5	TRBV19	NA	NA	CASSYVLTWYSNQPQHF	TGTGCCAGTAGTTACGTCCTTACATGGTATAGCAATCAGCCCCAGCATTTT
TRBJ1-5	TRBV4-2	NA	NA	CASSQVSGYQPQHF	TGTGCCAGCAGCCAAGTTTCCGGGTATCAGCCCCAGCATTTT
TRBJ1-2	TRBV5-4	TRBD1	few	CATRGAGGNYGYTF	TGTGCCACCCGGGGGGCAGGGGGTAACTATGGCTACACCTTC
TRBJ2-7	TRBV7-9	NA	few	CASRGGDRSYEQYF	TGTGCCAGCAGGGGCGGGGACCGGTCCTACGAGCAGTACTTC
TRBJ2-1	TRBV9	TRBD1	NA	CASSFRQGPYNEQFF	TGTGCCAGCAGCTTTAGACAGGGCCCCTACAATGAGCAGTTCTTC
TRBJ2-4	TRBV13	NA	NA	CASSLGLRGSGNIQYF	TGTGCCAGCAGCTTAGGGTTACGGGGGAGTGGGAACATTCAGTACTTC